One T cell receptor beta chain is described in this entry. Per the germline V gene, CDR1 is SGHRS and CDR2 is YFSETQ. The CDR3 contains 15 residues. Trimming at V came to 2 bases and at J to 5 bases, leaving 8 bases not matched to a gene. The table came from immunoSEQ multiplex PCR; TCRdb's copy has only in-frame clones and leaves some out. The sample carries about 70,000 clones, 92% recorded once. The sample comes from a study of OX40 agonist ivuxolimab in advanced cancers. This TCR was recovered from an adult with an advanced solid tumor such as melanoma, head and neck, liver or kidney cancer. The chain carries TRBV5-1 and TRBJ2-7; TRBD1 aligns across 9 bases. The specimen was CD4+ or CD8+ T cells sorted from blood, collected in a trial of the OX40 agonist ivuxolimab. The CDR3 sequence: CASSFVSTGGNEQYF. The CDR3 nucleotides read TGCGCCAGCAGCTTCGTATCGACAGGGGGAAACGAGCAGTACTTC.